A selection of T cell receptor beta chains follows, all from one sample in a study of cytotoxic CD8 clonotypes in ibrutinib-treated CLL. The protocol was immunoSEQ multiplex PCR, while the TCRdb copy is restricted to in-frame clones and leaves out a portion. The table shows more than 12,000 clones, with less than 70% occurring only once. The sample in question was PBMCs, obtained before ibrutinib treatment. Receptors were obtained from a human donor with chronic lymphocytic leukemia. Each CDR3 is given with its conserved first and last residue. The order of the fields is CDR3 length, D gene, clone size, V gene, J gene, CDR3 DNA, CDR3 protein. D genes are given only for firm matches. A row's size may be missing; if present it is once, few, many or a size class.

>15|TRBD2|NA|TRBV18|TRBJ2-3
TGTGCCAGCTCACCATTAGCGGGGGGCGCAGATACGCAGTATTTT
CASSPLAGGADTQYF
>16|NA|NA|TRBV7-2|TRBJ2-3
TGTGCCAGCAGACCACCGGGGTCGGCGAGCACAGATACGCAGTATTTT
CASRPPGSASTDTQYF
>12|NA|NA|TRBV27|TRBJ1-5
TGTGCCAGCAGTTTCCGCAATCAGCCCCAGCATTTT
CASSFRNQPQHF
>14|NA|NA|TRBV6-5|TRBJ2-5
TGTGCCAGCAGCTTGCAGGGACCGGGGGAGACCCAGTACTTC
CASSLQGPGETQYF
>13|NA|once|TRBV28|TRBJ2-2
TGTGCCAGCAGTTATATGAGGGCCGGGGAGCTGTTTTTT
CASSYMRAGELFF
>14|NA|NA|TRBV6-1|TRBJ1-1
TGTGCCAGCAGTGGGGCAGGATTCACAACTGAAGCTTTCTTT
CASSGAGFTTEAFF
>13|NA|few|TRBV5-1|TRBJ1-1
TGCGCCAGCAGGAAGGAGGGAAACACTGAAGCTTTCTTT
CASRKEGNTEAFF
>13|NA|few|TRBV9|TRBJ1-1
TGTGCCAGCAGCGTAGACGTGAACACTGAAGCTTTCTTT
CASSVDVNTEAFF
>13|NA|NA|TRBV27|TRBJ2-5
TGTGCCAGCAGTTTCCCAGGGGCTGGGACCCAGTACTTC
CASSFPGAGTQYF
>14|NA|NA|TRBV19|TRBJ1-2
TGTGCCAGTAGTATACGCACGACTAACTATGGCTACACCTTC
CASSIRTTNYGYTF
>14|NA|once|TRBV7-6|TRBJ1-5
TGTGCCAGCAGCTTACCCGGACGGAATCAGCCCCAGCATTTT
CASSLPGRNQPQHF
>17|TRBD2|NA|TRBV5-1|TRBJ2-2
TGCGCCAGCAGCCCCGGACTAGCGGGGGGGTTCGGCGGGGAGCTGTTTTTT
CASSPGLAGGFGGELFF
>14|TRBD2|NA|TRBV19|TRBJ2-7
TGTGCCAGTAGTATGACTAGCGGATACTACGAGCAGTACTTC
CASSMTSGYYEQYF
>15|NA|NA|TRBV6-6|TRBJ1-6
TGTGCCAGCAAACGGACAGAGATCTATAATTCACCCCTCCACTTT
CASKRTEIYNSPLHF
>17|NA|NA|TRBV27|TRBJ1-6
TGTGCCAGCAGTTTAAACCCAGTGTTTCCAGGGGATTCACCCCTCCACTTT
CASSLNPVFPGDSPLHF
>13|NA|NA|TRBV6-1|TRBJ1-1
TGTGCCAGCGTCCGGGTGGGGAACACTGAAGCTTTCTTT
CASVRVGNTEAFF
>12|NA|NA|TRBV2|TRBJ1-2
TGTGCCAGCACGGACGTAACCTATGGCTACACCTTC
CASTDVTYGYTF
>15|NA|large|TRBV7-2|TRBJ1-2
TGTGCCAGCAGCTTAGCCCACAGAGCCAACTATGGCTACACCTTC
CASSLAHRANYGYTF
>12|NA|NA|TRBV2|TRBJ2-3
TGTGCCAGCGCGCTACACACAGATACGCAGTATTTT
CASALHTDTQYF
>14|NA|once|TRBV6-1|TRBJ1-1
TGTGCCAGCAGTGCCAGGCCCGGCAACACTGAAGCTTTCTTT
CASSARPGNTEAFF
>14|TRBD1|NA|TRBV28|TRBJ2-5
TGTGCCAGCAGTCTCTGGGACAGGGTGGAGACCCAGTACTTC
CASSLWDRVETQYF